Detailed here is one TCR beta chain. Its matching antigen is unknown. This sample is drawn from a study of cytomegalovirus exposure and HLA in healthy donors. Study-level information: Of a few hundred genotyped donors, around 80% grouped in the Caucasian-associated ancestry cluster. Notes on the study in general: TCR beta V segments were, for the most part, productive about 87% or about 30% of the time in an earlier analysis.

Trimming at V came to 5 bases and at J to 9 bases, leaving 11 bases not matched to a gene. The germline CDR1 and CDR2 sequences are MNHNS and SASEGT. The CDR3 contains 15 residues. With 60 Vbeta and 13 Jbeta primers, the PCR was carried out. Original methodology: In a later analysis, 70 million to 80 million unique TCR beta chains included roughly 11 million shared by two or more donors. Profiled with immunoSEQ multiplex PCR; TCRdb holds only in-frame clones, not every one. That table is the source of V, J and clone size, and D and trimming were worked out from the DNA. The repertoire includes around 130,000 clones, more than 65% of them detected once, and roughly 3% sits in the top ten.

The sample comprised PBMCs. The sequence came from a man aged 50 to 59 in good health and CMV-seronegative. The rearrangement uses TRBV6-1 and TRBJ2-1; 9 nucleotides align to TRBD1. Here the CDR3 reads CASSTRDREISEQFF. Written as DNA, the CDR3 is TGTGCCAGCAGTACCCGGGACAGGGAAATCAGTGAGCAGTTCTTC.